The entry below describes one T cell receptor beta chain. As originally analysed: Using reference gene primer amplification, nucleated cell counts were estimated. This table comes from immunoSEQ multiplex PCR, and its TCRdb copy is limited to in-frame clones, with some not included. The DNA was the basis for D and trimming; V, J and clone size are from that table. The data show over 110,000 clones, approximately 88% seen once. This sample is drawn from a study of blood T cell repertoires in COVID-19. About the study: The samples span acute and convalescent COVID-19 from the United States, Italy and Spain. In each case, the material was cDNA or gDNA derived from T cells, B-cell-depleted T cells, or PBMCs.

The origin of this receptor is a woman aged 45-65 years with acute or convalescent COVID-19. Sequenced sample: peripheral blood.

The CDR3 reads CASSGGQGNSPLHF. Here the CDR3 DNA reads TGTGCCAGCAGTGGCGGACAGGGGAATTCACCCCTCCACTTT. The rearrangement joins TRBV2 to TRBJ1-6; 9 bases line up with TRBD1. The junction had 2 bases not matched to a gene; V was cut back by 4 bases and J by 7 bases. The CDR3 length is 14 residues. CDR1 and CDR2 from the germline V gene are SNHLY and FYNNEI.